This TCR beta chain was found in a study of siplizumab effects on memory and regulatory T cells. In the case of this clone: The target antigen is unknown.

Points from the study as a whole: No functional test confirmed suppression by proliferating siplizumab-culture Tregs.

Sequencing of each sample assayed around 10^5 TCR templates. Method: immunoSEQ multiplex PCR; TCRdb's copy keeps in-frame clones and lacks some. The top ten hold about 2.4% of the sample, which has about 100,000 clones, about nine tenths seen once. This CDR3 comprises 11 residues. From germline, CDR1 is LNHDA and CDR2 SQIVND (reference sequence). The V gene lost 6 bases and the J gene lost 3 bases, with 6 bases spanning the gap. This clonotype was obtained from a human donor in good health. Some clones in this sample may be carry-over from other donors' samples. The specimen sequenced was CD4+ T cells sorted from blood. The chain carries TRBV19 and TRBJ2-7; D is ambiguous. The CDR3: CASSDLYEQYF. The CDR3 DNA is TGTGCCAGTAGCGACCTCTACGAGCAGTACTTC. Complete variable domain (other parts from reference TRBV19 and TRBJ2-7): DGGITQSPKYLFRKEGQNVTLSCEQNLNHDAMYWYRQDPGQGLRLIYYSQIVNDFQKGDIAEGYSVSREKKESFPLTVTSAQKNPTAFYLCASSDLYEQYFGPGTRLTVT.